This T cell receptor beta chain was identified in a study of metastatic and nonmetastatic thyroid tumors. Study-wide context: It was across blood and tumor or nodule tissue from malignant and benign thyroid patients that repertoires were compared.

TCRdb recomputed clones from the PCR reads via MiXCR. The repertoire holds tens of thousands of clones, with 20% to 25% as singletons. Per germline, CDR1 SGHAT and CDR2 FQDESV (reference sequence). CDR3 length equals 15 residues. All patients reached thyroid surgery having received no treatment beforehand. This clone has more than one count but fewer than ten. A much bigger clone sits one base away, suggesting this may be a read error. Other DNA variants within this sample encode the same CDR3. The rearrangement uses TRBV11-1 and TRBJ2-3; TRBD1 matches at 7 bases. The sequencing sample was made of blood. This sequence was found in a female donor with papillary thyroid cancer or a benign thyroid nodule (not recorded which). Some clones in this sample may be carry-over from other donors' samples. In DNA, the CDR3 is TGTGCCAGCAGCTCAGGGACAGCTAGCACAGACACGCAGTATTTT. Its protein product is CASSSGTASTDTQYF.